The 22 T cell receptor beta chains below come from one sample, sequenced in a study of cytomegalovirus exposure and HLA in healthy donors. Only in-frame clones appear in the TCRdb table, and some are missing; sequencing was by immunoSEQ multiplex PCR. The sample carries approximately 76,000 clones, about 94% recorded once. Material: PBMCs. Receptors were obtained from a woman aged 18-29 years in good health and CMV-seronegative.

This clone was counted once. The V and J genes are TRBV27 and TRBJ2-7; D is unclear. V was cut by 2 bases and J by 0 bases, with 8 bases left in between. Germline V CDR1 and CDR2: MNHEY, SMNVEV (reference sequence). The CDR3 is made up of 14 amino acids. CDR3 nucleotide sequence: TGTGCCAGCAGTTTAAAATTTAGCTCCTACGAGCAGTACTTC. Amino acid sequence: CASSLKFSSYEQYF.

The J gene is TRBJ2-7, the V gene TRBV4-2; 9 bases map to TRBD2. After removal of 4 bases from V and 7 bases from J, the junction contained 11 bases not matched to a gene. From germline, CDR1 is LGHNA and CDR2 YNFKEQ. This CDR3 has 15 residues. CDR3 nucleotides: TGTGCCAGCAGCCCTGCTGCGGGGGGGGCGCGGGAGCAGTACTTC. This translates into CASSPAAGGAREQYF.

DNA for the CDR3: TGTGCCAGCAGTTTATCGGCCAACAGGGGCCTCCACGAGCAGTACTTC. This encodes CASSLSANRGLHEQYF. This chain connects TRBV27 to TRBJ2-7; 7 bases are shared with TRBD1. The germline V gene has CDR1 MNHEY and CDR2 SMNVEV (reference sequence). V shed 0 bases, J shed 5 bases, and the junction held 10 bases outside the gene matches. The CDR3 contains 16 residues.

This chain connects TRBV6-4 to TRBJ1-1; possible D gene TRBD1, 6 bases. Germline V gene sequence: CDR1 MRHNA, CDR2 SNTAGT. Trimming cost V 4 bases and J 1 base, with 13 bases left between them. CDR3 size: 15 residues. The CDR3 DNA sequence: TGTGCCAGCAGTGCCTCCGGGACACCGAACACTGAAGCTTTCTTT. It specifies CASSASGTPNTEAFF.

The V gene is TRBV4-2, the J gene TRBJ2-5; the match to TRBD2 covers 13 bases. CDR1 is LGHNA, CDR2 YNFKEQ, per germline. CDR3 length: 15 residues. V shed 4 bases and J 5 bases; nucleotides not matched to a gene: 4. CDR3 protein: CASSPGTSGTETQYF. The CDR3 DNA sequence: TGTGCCAGCAGCCCAGGGACTAGCGGGACCGAGACCCAGTACTTC.

J is TRBJ1-1 and V is TRBV30, with unresolved D. Per germline, CDR1 GTSNPN and CDR2 SVGIG (reference sequence). The CDR3 extends over 16 amino acids. V gave up 4 bases and J gave up 1 base, with 19 bases separating them. CDR3 region: CAWNAVNGVGNTEAFF. The CDR3 region has the DNA TGTGCCTGGAATGCGGTTAACGGGGTAGGGAACACTGAAGCTTTCTTT.

This rearrangement joins TRBV7-9 to TRBJ2-7, with 7 bases matching TRBD2. J lost 2 bases, V lost 0 bases, and 7 bases had no gene match. Germline lookup yields CDR1 SEHNR and CDR2 FQNEAQ (reference sequence). The CDR3 contains 16 residues. The DNA of the CDR3 is TGTGCCAGCAGCTTAGCTGGCGGGGGTGTACCCTACGAGCAGTACTTC. This encodes CASSLAGGGVPYEQYF.

This clone was observed a few times. V gene TRBV5-1 combines with J gene TRBJ1-3, with D uncertain. Germline loops: CDR1 SGHRS, CDR2 YFSETQ. The germline V and J ends were trimmed by 4 bases and 4 bases, with 12 bases remaining between them. The CDR3 length is 14 residues. CDR3 DNA sequence: TGCGCCAGCAGCCCGCTTTCGGGGGGAAACACCATATATTTT. This codes for CASSPLSGGNTIYF.

The J gene is TRBJ1-2, the V gene TRBV2; no firm D call. The CDR3 consists of 14 residues. Trimming stripped 5 bases from V and 2 bases from J, with 12 bases between. Looked up from germline, CDR1 is SNHLY and CDR2 is FYNNEI. The CDR3 DNA reads as TGTGCCAGCAGTTTATACTCGGGAAACTATGGCTACACCTTC. Its protein product is CASSLYSGNYGYTF.

The gene calls are TRBV6-5 and TRBJ1-2; no reliable D call. CDR1 is MNHEY, CDR2 SVGAGI, per germline. This CDR3 has 11 residues. V shed 0 bases and J shed 8 bases, with 4 bases lying between them. DNA for the CDR3: TGTGCCAGCAGTTACTCGCAGGGCTACACCTTC. Amino acid sequence: CASSYSQGYTF.

This chain links TRBV14 with TRBJ2-4; D is uncertain. The germline V and J ends were trimmed by 2 bases and 4 bases, with 9 bases remaining between them. The CDR3 is 14 residues long. In germline, CDR1 is SGHDN, CDR2 FVKESK. CDR3 sequence reads: CASSQLGEKNIQYF. For the CDR3, the DNA is TGTGCCAGCAGCCAATTGGGCGAAAAAAACATTCAGTACTTC.

The chain joins TRBV30 to TRBJ1-2, with 10 positions matching TRBD1. The CDR3 has 14 amino acids. Per germline, CDR1 GTSNPN and CDR2 SVGIG (reference sequence). V shed 6 bases, J shed 2 bases, and the junction held 6 bases outside the gene matches. CDR3 nucleotide sequence: TGTGCCTGTGGCGGGACAGGGGAGAACTATGGCTACACCTTC. As protein: CACGGTGENYGYTF.

The chain is built from TRBV28 and TRBJ2-5; 7 nucleotides align to TRBD2. The CDR3 is 14 residues long. CDR1 and CDR2 from the germline V gene are MDHEN and SYDVKM. The V and J ends lost 4 bases and 2 bases, in that order; junction bases with no gene match: 4. The CDR3 sequence is CASSYGGGQETQYF. The CDR3 region has the DNA TGTGCCAGCAGTTACGGGGGAGGGCAAGAGACCCAGTACTTC.

The chain recombines TRBV6-5 with TRBJ1-1, with D tentatively TRBD1 (5 bases). V lost 1 base, J lost 0 bases, and 9 bases lay in between. The CDR3 totals 15 residues. Per the germline V gene, CDR1 is MNHEY and CDR2 is SVGAGI. CDR3 in DNA: TGTGCCAGCAGTTACTTTGGACATCTGAACACTGAAGCTTTCTTT. This gives the protein CASSYFGHLNTEAFF.

V usage is TRBV19 and J usage is TRBJ2-1, with 11 positions matching TRBD2. The V segment lost 6 bases and the J segment 6 bases; nucleotides outside the gene matches: 10. In germline, CDR1 is LNHDA, CDR2 SQIVND (reference sequence). The CDR3 spans 16 residues. The CDR3 region has the DNA TGTGCCAGTAGCCCCAAACGGCTAGCGGGAGGCAATGAGCAGTTCTTC. Translating it yields CASSPKRLAGGNEQFF.

V is TRBV30 and J is TRBJ2-1, with 14 bases fitting TRBD2. From germline, CDR1 is GTSNPN and CDR2 SVGIG (reference sequence). V gave up 5 bases and J gave up 0 bases; unmatched junction bases: 9. The CDR3 runs to 18 residues. The CDR3 sequence: CAWDPGTSGRISYNEQFF. The DNA of the CDR3 is TGTGCCTGGGATCCCGGGACTAGCGGGAGAATCTCCTACAATGAGCAGTTCTTC.

The chain has TRBV7-6 and TRBJ1-1; 7 bases match TRBD1. In germline, CDR1 is SGHVS, CDR2 FNYEAQ. This CDR3 comprises 13 residues. Trimming took 1 base from V and 8 from J; bases not matched to a gene: 4. Written as DNA, the CDR3 is TGTGCCAGCAGCTTAGTTGGACAGGCAGAAGCTTTCTTT. Translation: CASSLVGQAEAFF.

This clone was observed a single time. The V call is TRBV5-1, the J call TRBJ2-2; TRBD1 matches 8 bases. Per germline, CDR1 SGHRS and CDR2 YFSETQ. The CDR3 extends over 15 amino acids. J lost 0 bases, V lost 7 bases, and 5 bases had no gene match. The CDR3 DNA reads as TGCGCCAGCCGACAACAGGGGGCGAACACCGGGGAGCTGTTTTTT. Protein product: CASRQQGANTGELFF.

V and J are TRBV2 and TRBJ2-5; TRBD2 agrees at 10 bases. The trim removed 4 bases at V and 3 bases at J, leaving 20 bases unmatched. The germline V gene encodes CDR1 SNHLY and CDR2 FYNNEI. This CDR3 is built from 20 residues. CDR3 bases: TGTGCCAGCAGTGCTTGGAACCTTCTAGCGGGAGCGGATTTAGAAGAGACCCAGTACTTC. Its translation is CASSAWNLLAGADLEETQYF.

The gene calls are TRBV4-2 and TRBJ2-7, with TRBD2 as a possible D gene (6 bases). Germline values: CDR1 LGHNA, CDR2 YNFKEQ. CDR3 length equals 17 residues. The germline V and J ends were trimmed by 2 bases and 0 bases, with 17 bases remaining between them. DNA of the CDR3: TGTGCCAGCAGCCAATCATGGGGACTTCGGGTCTCCTACGAGCAGTACTTC. Translation: CASSQSWGLRVSYEQYF.

The rearrangement joins TRBV27 to TRBJ2-6, with 12 bases matching TRBD2. J lost 4 bases, V lost 3 bases, and 7 bases had no gene match. The CDR3 consists of 18 residues. CDR1 MNHEY and CDR2 SMNVEV come from the germline V gene (reference sequence). The CDR3: CASSFRLAGGPGANVLTF. CDR3 coding DNA: TGTGCCAGCAGTTTTAGGCTAGCGGGGGGGCCAGGGGCCAACGTCCTGACTTTC.

The table lists this clone with a count of one. CDR3 in DNA: TGTGCCATCAGGAGGACTAGCGGGGGTTCCTACGAGCAGTACTTC. It codes for CAIRRTSGGSYEQYF. J is TRBJ2-7 and V is TRBV10-3; TRBD2 aligns across 13 bases. The V segment lost 6 bases and the J segment 1 base; nucleotides outside the gene matches: 3. The CDR3 spans 15 residues. Germline CDR1 ENHRY, CDR2 SYGVKD.